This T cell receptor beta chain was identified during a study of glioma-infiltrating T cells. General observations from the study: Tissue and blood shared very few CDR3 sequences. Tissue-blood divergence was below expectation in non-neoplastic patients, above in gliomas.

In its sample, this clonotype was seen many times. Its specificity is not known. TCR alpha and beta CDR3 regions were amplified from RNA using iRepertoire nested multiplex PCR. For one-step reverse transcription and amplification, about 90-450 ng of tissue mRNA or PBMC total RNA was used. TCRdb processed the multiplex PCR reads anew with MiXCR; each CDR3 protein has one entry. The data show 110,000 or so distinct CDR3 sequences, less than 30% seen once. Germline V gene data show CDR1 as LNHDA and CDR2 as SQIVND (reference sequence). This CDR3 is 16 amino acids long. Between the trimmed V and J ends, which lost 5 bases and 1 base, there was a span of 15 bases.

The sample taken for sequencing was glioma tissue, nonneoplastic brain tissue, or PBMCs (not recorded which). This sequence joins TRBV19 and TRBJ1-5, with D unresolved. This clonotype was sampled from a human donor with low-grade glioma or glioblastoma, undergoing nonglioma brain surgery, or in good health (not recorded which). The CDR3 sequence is CASSPTALGSNQPQHF. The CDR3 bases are TGTGCCAGTAGTCCAACGGCCTTGGGGAGCAATCAGCCCCAGCATTTT. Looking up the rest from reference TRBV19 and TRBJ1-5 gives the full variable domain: DGGITQSPKYLFRKEGQNVTLSCEQNLNHDAMYWYRQDPGQGLRLIYYSQIVNDFQKGDIAEGYSVSREKKESFPLTVTSAQKNPTAFYLCASSPTALGSNQPQHFGDGTRLSIL.